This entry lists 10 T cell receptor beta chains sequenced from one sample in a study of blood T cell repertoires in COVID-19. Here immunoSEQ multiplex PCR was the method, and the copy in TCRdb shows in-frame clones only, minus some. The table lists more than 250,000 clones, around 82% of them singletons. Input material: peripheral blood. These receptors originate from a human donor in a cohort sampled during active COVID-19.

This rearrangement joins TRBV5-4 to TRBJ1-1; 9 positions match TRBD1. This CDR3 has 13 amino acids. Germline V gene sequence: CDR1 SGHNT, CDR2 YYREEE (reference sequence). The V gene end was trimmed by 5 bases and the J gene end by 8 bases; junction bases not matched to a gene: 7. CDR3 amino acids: CASSGTGRLEAFF. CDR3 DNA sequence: TGTGCCAGCAGTGGGACAGGGCGACTGGAAGCTTTCTTT.

The CDR3 here is CASRSGTGWSGANVLTF. DNA for the CDR3: TGTGCCAGCAGATCCGGGACAGGGTGGTCTGGGGCCAACGTCCTGACTTTC. This chain uses TRBV13 with TRBJ2-6; the match to TRBD1 covers 9 bases. Germline CDR1 is PRHDT and CDR2 is FYEKMQ (reference sequence). Trimming cost V 6 bases and J 1 base; bases outside gene matches: 7. CDR3 size: 17 residues.

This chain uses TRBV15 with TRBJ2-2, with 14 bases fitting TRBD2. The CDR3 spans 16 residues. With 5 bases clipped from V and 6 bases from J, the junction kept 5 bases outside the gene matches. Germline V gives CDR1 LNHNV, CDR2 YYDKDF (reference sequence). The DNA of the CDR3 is TGTGCCACCAGCGGGGGGGGACTAGCGGGAGCCGGGGAGCTGTTTTTT. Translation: CATSGGGLAGAGELFF.

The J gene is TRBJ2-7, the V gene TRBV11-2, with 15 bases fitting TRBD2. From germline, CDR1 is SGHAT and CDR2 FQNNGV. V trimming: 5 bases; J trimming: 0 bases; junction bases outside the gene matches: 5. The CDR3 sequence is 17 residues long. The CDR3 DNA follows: TGTGCCAGCAGCCGAGGGACTAGCGGGAGGAACTCCTACGAGCAGTACTTC. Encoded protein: CASSRGTSGRNSYEQYF.

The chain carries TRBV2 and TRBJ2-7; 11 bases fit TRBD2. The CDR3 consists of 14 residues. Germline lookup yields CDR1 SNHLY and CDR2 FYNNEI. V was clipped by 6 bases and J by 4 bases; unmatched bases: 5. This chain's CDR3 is CASRRGLAVYEQYF. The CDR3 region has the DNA TGTGCCAGCAGACGGGGACTAGCGGTGTACGAGCAGTACTTC. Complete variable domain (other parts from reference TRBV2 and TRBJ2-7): EPEVTQTPSHQVTQMGQEVILRCVPISNHLYFYWYRQILGQKVEFLVSFYNNEISEKSEIFDDQFSVERPDGSNFTLKIRSTKLEDSAMYFCASRRGLAVYEQYFGPGTRLTVT.

The CDR3 DNA reads as TGTGCCAGCAGCTTAACTGGGGGGTACGAGCAGTACTTC. Translating gives CASSLTGGYEQYF. The J gene is TRBJ2-7, the V gene TRBV7-3, with D possibly matching TRBD2 (6 bases). The germline V and J ends were trimmed by 0 bases and 4 bases, with 7 bases remaining between them. The CDR3 runs to 13 residues. The germline V gene encodes CDR1 SGHTA and CDR2 FQGTGA.

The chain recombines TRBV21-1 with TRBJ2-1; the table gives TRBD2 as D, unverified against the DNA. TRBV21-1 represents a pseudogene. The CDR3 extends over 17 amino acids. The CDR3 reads CASSRTSGSSRCNEQFF. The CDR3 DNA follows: TGTGCCAGCAGTCGGACTAGCGGGAGTTCAAGGTGCAATGAGCAGTTCTTC.

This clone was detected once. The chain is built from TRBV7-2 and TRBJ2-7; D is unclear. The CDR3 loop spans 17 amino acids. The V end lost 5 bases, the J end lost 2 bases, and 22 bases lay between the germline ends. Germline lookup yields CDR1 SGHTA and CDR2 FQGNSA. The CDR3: CASSDRLGRSSPYEQYF. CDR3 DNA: TGTGCCAGCAGCGATCGCCTCGGTCGTAGTTCCCCCTACGAGCAGTACTTC.

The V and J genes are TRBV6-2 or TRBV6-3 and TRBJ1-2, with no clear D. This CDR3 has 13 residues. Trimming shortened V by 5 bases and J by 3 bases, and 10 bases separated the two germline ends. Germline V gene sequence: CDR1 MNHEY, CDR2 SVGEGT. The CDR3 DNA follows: TGTGCCAGCAGTCCACGTCGGGACTATGGCTACACCTTC. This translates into CASSPRRDYGYTF.

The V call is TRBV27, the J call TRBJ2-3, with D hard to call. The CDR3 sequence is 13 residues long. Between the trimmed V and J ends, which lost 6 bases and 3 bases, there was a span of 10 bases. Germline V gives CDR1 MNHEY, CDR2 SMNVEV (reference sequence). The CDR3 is CASSPIVTDTQYF. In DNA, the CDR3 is TGTGCCAGCAGCCCCATAGTGACAGATACGCAGTATTTT.